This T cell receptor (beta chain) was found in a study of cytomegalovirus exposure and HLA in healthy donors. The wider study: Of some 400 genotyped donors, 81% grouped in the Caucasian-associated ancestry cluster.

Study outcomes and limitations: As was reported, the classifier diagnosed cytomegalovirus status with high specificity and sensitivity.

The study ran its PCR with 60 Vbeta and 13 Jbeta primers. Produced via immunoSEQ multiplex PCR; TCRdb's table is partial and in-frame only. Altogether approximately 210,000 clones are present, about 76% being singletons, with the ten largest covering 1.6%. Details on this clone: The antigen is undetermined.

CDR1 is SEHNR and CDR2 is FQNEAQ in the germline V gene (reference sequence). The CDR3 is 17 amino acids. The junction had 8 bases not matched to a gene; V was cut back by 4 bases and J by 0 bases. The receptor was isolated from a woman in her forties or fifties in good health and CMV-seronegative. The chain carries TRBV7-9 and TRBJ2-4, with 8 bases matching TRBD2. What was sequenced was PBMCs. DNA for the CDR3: TGTGCCAGCAGCTCCCGGGGGGGTCAATTAGCCAAAAACATTCAGTACTTC. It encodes CASSSRGGQLAKNIQYF.